The clone carrying this TCR beta chain was observed once. TCRdb's copy holds only in-frame clones and misses some; the assay was immunoSEQ multiplex PCR. The sample lists approximately 30,000 clones, 85% occurring once. The data derive from a study of blood T cell repertoires in COVID-19. The overall study: Donors in the United States, Italy and Spain gave samples during acute or convalescent COVID-19.

The sample taken for sequencing was peripheral blood. The source is a human donor with acute or convalescent COVID-19. The donor label of this sample is uncertain.

The CDR3 region is CASSLDGRYEQYF. The CDR3 coding sequence is TGTGCCAGCAGCTTAGATGGCCGTTACGAGCAGTACTTC. This sequence joins TRBV11-3 and TRBJ2-7; D ambiguous. There are 13 residues in the CDR3. Trimming removed 0 bases at V and 4 bases at J, with 7 bases between. CDR1 SGHNT and CDR2 YENEEA come from the germline V gene.